The 25 T cell receptor beta chains listed next were all sequenced from one sample in a study of CD8 T cells in ankylosing spondylitis. From the 5' RACE reads, TCRdb called clonotypes with MiXCR, one entry per CDR3 protein. The profile covers under 130,000 distinct CDR3 sequences, with under 30% appearing a single time and approximately 13% taken by the ten largest. The sample was synovial fluid, either unsorted or a sorted T cell fraction (not recorded which). The source of these receptors is a male donor with ankylosing spondylitis.

This clonotype came up a few times. The chain links TRBV12-3 or TRBV12-4 to TRBJ2-1, with D possibly matching TRBD2 (5 bases). The CDR3 runs 14 residues. Trimming left V 3 bases short and J 5 bases short, with 11 bases between. The CDR3: CASSLASKHNEQFF. The CDR3 DNA follows: TGTGCCAGCAGTTTGGCTAGCAAACACAATGAGCAGTTCTTC.

This clonotype came up many times. This chain uses TRBV7-2 with TRBJ2-7, with D unresolved. The germline V and J ends were trimmed by 2 bases and 3 bases, with 8 bases remaining between them. The germline V gene encodes CDR1 SGHTA and CDR2 FQGNSA. The CDR3 extends over 13 amino acids. CDR3 coding DNA: TGTGCCAGCAGCTTACGGGTCGGCTACGAGCAGTACGTC. It encodes CASSLRVGYEQYV.

This clonotype was picked up many times. The V and J genes are TRBV5-1 and TRBJ1-5; D gene uncertain. V gave up 0 bases and J gave up 3 bases, with 4 bases separating them. This CDR3 comprises 13 residues. The germline gives CDR1 SGHRS, CDR2 YFSETQ. The CDR3 DNA sequence: TGCGCCAGCAGCTTGGGGACCAATCAGCCCCAGCATTTT. It is translated as CASSLGTNQPQHF. The whole variable domain, remainder taken from reference TRBV5-1 and TRBJ1-5, is KAGVTQTPRYLIKTRGQQVTLSCSPISGHRSVSWYQQTPGQGLQFLFEYFSETQRNKGNFPGRFSGRQFSNSRSEMNVSTLELGDSALYLCASSLGTNQPQHFGDGTRLSIL.

The chain has TRBV5-6 and TRBJ2-3, with D possibly being TRBD1 or TRBD2 (6 bases each). The CDR3 contains 16 residues. V shed 1 base and J shed 6 bases, with 18 bases lying between them. From germline, CDR1 is SGHDT and CDR2 YYEEEE. In nucleotides, the CDR3 is TGTGCCAGCAGCTTGTTTGGTGGAGGGGGAAGGGATACGCAGTATTTT. The encoded protein is CASSLFGGGGRDTQYF.

There are a few counts of this clonotype. The chain has TRBV7-8 and TRBJ2-1; TRBD2 agrees at 8 bases. The trim removed 3 bases at V and 9 bases at J, leaving 13 bases unmatched. CDR1 and CDR2 (germline): SGHVS, FQNEAQ. This CDR3 is built from 16 residues. The CDR3 DNA reads TGTGCCAGCAGCTTTACTAGCGGCCCATTTTCGGGTGAGCAGTTCTTC. This encodes CASSFTSGPFSGEQFF.

This clonotype occurred many times. This chain uses TRBV11-2 with TRBJ1-1; D remains ambiguous. Trimming left V 1 base short and J 5 bases short, with 14 bases between. The CDR3 covers 15 residues. The germline CDR1 and CDR2 sequences are SGHAT and FQNNGV. The DNA of the CDR3 is TGTGCCAGCAGCTTAGGCCAGATTTCTCGTACTGAAGCTTTCTTT. Amino acid sequence: CASSLGQISRTEAFF.

This clonotype was seen more than once but under ten times. The chain combines TRBV12-3 or TRBV12-4 with TRBJ2-6; TRBD1 matches 9 bases. V gave up 6 bases and J gave up 3 bases; unmatched junction bases: 6. The CDR3 runs 16 residues. The CDR3 coding sequence is TGTGCCAGCAGCGGACAGGGGCCTATTGGGGCCAACGTCCTGACTTTC. Its translation: CASSGQGPIGANVLTF.

This sequence joins TRBV29-1 and TRBJ1-1; 7 bases agree with TRBD1. The V segment lost 8 bases and the J segment 5 bases; nucleotides outside the gene matches: 5. The CDR3 contains 11 residues. Germline CDR1 SQVTM, CDR2 ANQGSEA. The CDR3 loop reads CSSFRGTEAFF. CDR3 DNA: TGCAGCTCCTTCAGGGGGACTGAAGCTTTCTTT.

This clonotype showed up just a few times. The chain's CDR3 is CATRAGLLTGELFF. The CDR3 DNA follows: TGTGCCACCAGAGCGGGTCTGCTCACCGGGGAGCTGTTTTTT. The chain uses TRBV15 and TRBJ2-2; D is possibly TRBD2 (6 bases). V was clipped by 6 bases and J by 4 bases, with 12 bases between them. The CDR3 covers 14 residues. Germline assignment: CDR1 LNHNV and CDR2 YYDKDF (reference sequence). Based on the CDR3 plus reference TRBV15 and TRBJ2-2, the full variable domain is DAMVIQNPRYQVTQFGKPVTLSCSQTLNHNVMYWYQQKSSQAPKLLFHYYDKDFNNEADTPDNFQSRRPNTSFCFLDIRSPGLGDTAMYLCATRAGLLTGELFFGEGSRLTVL.

This clonotype came up many times. The J gene is TRBJ2-2, the V gene TRBV11-2, with 15 bases lining up with TRBD2. Germline V gene data show CDR1 as SGHAT and CDR2 as FQNNGV. Unmatched junction bases numbered 5, after V lost 7 bases and J lost 2 bases. This CDR3 is built from 17 residues. Written as DNA, the CDR3 is TGTGCCAGCACGGGGACTAGCGGGAGGTTCAACACCGGGGAGCTGTTTTTT. Residues: CASTGTSGRFNTGELFF.

This clonotype was counted between two and nine times. The rearrangement joins TRBV20-1 to TRBJ2-3, with 7 bases matching TRBD2. The germline V gene encodes CDR1 DFQATT and CDR2 SNEGSKA (reference sequence). CDR3 length: 14 residues. J lost 2 bases, V lost 3 bases, and 5 bases had no gene match. In nucleotides, the CDR3 is TGCAGTGCTAGGGACGGGAGGATCACAGATACGCAGTATTTT. It codes for CSARDGRITDTQYF.

The rearrangement links TRBV18 to TRBJ2-7; D remains unclear. The length of the CDR3 is 12 residues. Germline CDR1 reads KGHSH; CDR2 reads LQKENI. The V end was cut by 0 bases, the J end by 6 bases, with 6 bases between. CDR3 amino acids: CASSPPSGEQYF. CDR3 DNA sequence: TGTGCCAGCTCACCACCAAGTGGCGAGCAGTACTTC.

This clonotype was counted only a few times. The genes are TRBV6-1 and TRBJ2-1; D gene ambiguous. V dropped 6 bases and J dropped 0 bases, with 12 bases sitting between them. This CDR3 has 15 residues. Germline V lookup: CDR1 MNHNS, CDR2 SASEGT. CDR3 loop: CASRRTASSYNEQFF. In nucleotides, the CDR3 is TGTGCCAGCAGGAGGACGGCAAGCTCCTACAATGAGCAGTTCTTC.

This chain uses TRBV12-3 or TRBV12-4 with TRBJ2-5; D is undetermined. The CDR3 has 11 residues. The ends were cut back, 3 bases at V and 5 bases at J, with 4 bases in the middle. Here the CDR3 DNA reads TGTGCCAGCAGTTTCCACGAGACCCAGTACTTC. Protein product: CASSFHETQYF.

J is TRBJ1-6 and V is TRBV12-3 or TRBV12-4, with D possibly TRBD1 on 5 matching bases. V lost 2 bases and J 6 bases, leaving 8 bases between the germline ends. The CDR3 is 14 residues long. The CDR3 reads CASSLQGGNSPLHF. The DNA for the CDR3 is TGTGCCAGCAGTTTACAGGGCGGTAATTCACCCCTCCACTTT.

The chain couples TRBV25-1 to TRBJ2-1; D perhaps matches TRBD1 (6 bases). Germline-derived CDR1 and CDR2 are MGHDK and SYGVNS. The CDR3 has 16 residues. Trimming pared 1 base from V and 2 bases from J, leaving 12 bases between. The CDR3 is CASSEWGQGTYNEQFF. The CDR3, as DNA: TGTGCCAGCAGTGAATGGGGGCAGGGGACCTACAATGAGCAGTTCTTC.

The rearrangement uses TRBV7-9 and TRBJ2-1; D remains unclear. V lost 3 bases and J lost 7, with 4 bases in between. Germline values: CDR1 SEHNR, CDR2 FQNEAQ (reference sequence). This CDR3 is built from 11 residues. CDR3 protein: CASSFTNEQFF. CDR3 nucleotide sequence: TGTGCCAGCAGCTTCACTAATGAGCAGTTCTTC.

In this sample, this clonotype turned up many times. This chain uses TRBV7-2 with TRBJ1-1; unclear D gene. Trimming shortened V by 6 bases and J by 1 base, and 12 bases separated the two germline ends. Germline CDR1 and CDR2: SGHTA and FQGNSA. The CDR3 contains 14 residues. CDR3 coding DNA: TGTGCCAGCAGGTCTGGACGGACGAACACTGAAGCTTTCTTT. This translates into CASRSGRTNTEAFF.

This clonotype was observed a handful of times. The chain joins TRBV19 to TRBJ1-2; no clear D gene. The CDR3 is 14 amino acids. From germline, CDR1 is LNHDA and CDR2 SQIVND (reference sequence). V shed 5 bases and J shed 5 bases, with 15 bases lying between them. The CDR3 DNA follows: TGTGCCAGTAGTGTCGTCGGGCAGGCGTATGGCTACACCTTC. Encoded protein: CASSVVGQAYGYTF.

This clonotype was seen only a few times. This sequence joins TRBV5-5 and TRBJ1-5, with D unclear. Germline lookup yields CDR1 SGHKS and CDR2 YYEKEE (reference sequence). The CDR3 totals 13 residues. V shed 0 bases and J shed 4 bases, with 5 bases lying between them. The CDR3, as DNA: TGTGCCAGCAGCTTGGGTGTGAATCAGCCCCAGCATTTT. Amino acids: CASSLGVNQPQHF.

This chain uses TRBV24-1 with TRBJ2-1; D may correspond to TRBD1 or TRBD2 (5 bases each). Looked up from germline, CDR1 is KGHDR and CDR2 is SFDVKD. The length of the CDR3 is 13 residues. Between the trimmed V and J ends, which lost 3 bases and 8 bases, there was a span of 10 bases. The CDR3 spells CATSDGGYYEQFF. CDR3 DNA sequence: TGTGCCACCAGTGATGGGGGTTACTATGAGCAGTTCTTC.

V and J are TRBV9 and TRBJ2-1; TRBD1 matches 11 bases. The CDR3 consists of 15 residues. V was pared by 4 bases and J by 6 bases, with 6 bases of the junction left unmatched. The germline gives CDR1 SGDLS, CDR2 YYNGEE. CDR3 DNA sequence: TGTGCCAGCAGCTTCTGGGACAGGGGGGGCAATGAGCAGTTCTTC. Translation: CASSFWDRGGNEQFF. The entire variable domain, with the rest obtained from reference TRBV9 and TRBJ2-1, is as follows: DSGVTQTPKHLITATGQRVTLRCSPRSGDLSVYWYQQSLDQGLQFLIQYYNGEERAKGNILERFSAQQFPDLHSELNLSSLELGDSALYFCASSFWDRGGNEQFFGPGTRLTVL.

The table lists this clonotype with a few counts. This rearrangement joins TRBV21-1 to TRBJ2-1; TRBD2, as called in the table, went unchecked against the DNA. TRBV21-1 is recorded as a pseudogene. This CDR3 spans 20 amino acids. CDR3 nucleotides: TGTGCCAGCAGCGCTACTCCCGGGGGACTAGCGGGAGTGGAGGGGAATGAGCAGTTCTTC. It codes for CASSATPGGLAGVEGNEQFF.

The chain employs TRBV19 and TRBJ2-1; 10 bases match TRBD2. The CDR3 has 18 amino acids. Trimming removed 10 bases from V and 1 base from J; junction bases left unmatched: 16. Germline V CDR1 and CDR2: LNHDA, SQIVND (reference sequence). The CDR3 DNA reads TGTGCCACCTCTAGCGGGAGTTCTCTGGAGGGGTCCTACAATGAGCAGTTCTTC. This gives the protein CATSSGSSLEGSYNEQFF.

In this sample, this clonotype turned up many times. The chain has TRBV20-1 and TRBJ1-2; TRBD1 matches 7 bases. After removal of 0 bases from V and 7 bases from J, the junction contained 17 bases not matched to a gene. The CDR3 totals 17 residues. CDR1 and CDR2 from the germline V gene are DFQATT and SNEGSKA (reference sequence). As DNA, the CDR3 is TGCAGTGCTAGAGACCCTAGACAGGGATATGGAATTGGTGGCTACACCTTC. Translated, it gives CSARDPRQGYGIGGYTF.